A single sample is the source of the 9 T cell receptor beta chains below, sequenced in a study of blood T cell repertoires in COVID-19. Assay: immunoSEQ multiplex PCR; the TCRdb copy retains only in-frame clones and omits some. The sample yields some 87,000 clones, over 85% seen once. The sequenced material came from peripheral blood. The receptors originated from a human donor with COVID-19, enrolled during active disease. The donor label of this sample is uncertain.

The rearrangement uses TRBV2 and TRBJ2-2; possible D gene TRBD1, 5 bases. The CDR3 is made up of 15 amino acids. Germline V gene data show CDR1 as SNHLY and CDR2 as FYNNEI. Trimming removed 2 bases at V and 1 base at J, with 8 bases between. CDR3 nucleotide sequence: TGTGCCAGCAGTGAATGGCAGGGGAACACCGGGGAGCTGTTTTTT. This sequence encodes CASSEWQGNTGELFF.

This clone was seen a single time. The chain links TRBV3-1 (or the pseudogene TRBV3-2) to TRBJ1-1; 7 nucleotides match TRBD1. The V and J ends lost 5 bases and 5 bases, in that order; junction bases with no gene match: 8. This CDR3 contains 14 residues. Germline V gene lookup returns CDR1 LGHDT and CDR2 YNNKEL (reference sequence). The CDR3: CASSVRRGRTEAFF. The CDR3, as DNA: TGTGCCAGCAGCGTCCGGAGGGGGCGTACTGAAGCTTTCTTT.

CDR3 in DNA: TGCGCCAGCAGCCCGCAGAGGGATAACTATGGCTACACCTTC. The encoded protein is CASSPQRDNYGYTF. The rearrangement links TRBV4-1 to TRBJ1-2; D gene unclear. V was trimmed by 4 bases and J by 1 base, leaving 10 bases between them. The CDR3 runs 14 residues. The V gene's germline CDR1 is MGHRA and CDR2 YSYEKL.

This chain connects TRBV5-1 to TRBJ1-1; 7 bases align to TRBD1. The CDR3 runs to 14 residues. Per the germline V gene, CDR1 is SGHRS and CDR2 is YFSETQ. The junction had 3 bases not matched to a gene; V was cut back by 4 bases and J by 0 bases. Written as DNA, the CDR3 is TGCGCCAGCAGCCCACAGGGGATGAACACTGAAGCTTTCTTT. The encoded protein is CASSPQGMNTEAFF.

The rearrangement joins TRBV7-9 to TRBJ2-3; D uncertain. The germline CDR1 and CDR2 sequences are SEHNR and FQNEAQ (reference sequence). V was shortened by 1 base and J by 6 bases, with 11 bases between the two germline ends. CDR3 length equals 14 residues. CDR3: CASSLDQAADTQYF. As DNA, the CDR3 is TGTGCCAGCAGCTTAGACCAGGCCGCCGATACGCAGTATTTT.

This clone was recorded once. The chain couples TRBV19 to TRBJ1-2; 11 positions agree with TRBD1. V trimming: 5 bases; J trimming: 6 bases; junction bases outside the gene matches: 11. The CDR3 sequence is 16 residues long. CDR1 LNHDA and CDR2 SQIVND come from the germline V gene (reference sequence). The CDR3 sequence: CASSLQLPGQGDGYTF. The CDR3 DNA follows: TGTGCCAGTAGTCTTCAATTACCGGGACAGGGGGATGGCTACACCTTC.

The chain uses TRBV10-1 and TRBJ2-3; D not resolved. Trimming removed 8 bases at V and 5 bases at J, with 17 bases between. Germline lookup yields CDR1 WNHNN and CDR2 SYGVQD (reference sequence). This CDR3 has 14 residues. In nucleotides, the CDR3 is TGCGCCAGCTCGAAGTCCGGGTCCCGAGATACGCAGTATTTT. Protein product: CASSKSGSRDTQYF.

The chain links TRBV7-9 to TRBJ1-1; 7 nucleotides line up with TRBD1. This CDR3 region has 16 residues. J was trimmed by 1 base and V by 5 bases; bases with no gene match: 10. Germline V gene sequence: CDR1 SEHNR, CDR2 FQNEAQ (reference sequence). The CDR3 is CASSPYGRQGNTEAFF. DNA for the CDR3: TGTGCCAGCAGCCCTTATGGGAGACAGGGGAACACTGAAGCTTTCTTT.

The V gene is TRBV2, the J gene TRBJ1-2, with D maybe TRBD1 (5 bases). In germline, CDR1 is SNHLY, CDR2 FYNNEI. This CDR3 contains 14 residues. Deletions cut 5 bases from V and 3 bases from J, with 13 bases between. Here the CDR3 reads CASSLRAGDYGYTF. For the CDR3, the DNA is TGTGCCAGCAGTCTCAGGGCTGGGGACTATGGCTACACCTTC. The full variable domain, completed using reference TRBV2 and TRBJ1-2, is EPEVTQTPSHQVTQMGQEVILRCVPISNHLYFYWYRQILGQKVEFLVSFYNNEISEKSEIFDDQFSVERPDGSNFTLKIRSTKLEDSAMYFCASSLRAGDYGYTFGSGTRLTVV.